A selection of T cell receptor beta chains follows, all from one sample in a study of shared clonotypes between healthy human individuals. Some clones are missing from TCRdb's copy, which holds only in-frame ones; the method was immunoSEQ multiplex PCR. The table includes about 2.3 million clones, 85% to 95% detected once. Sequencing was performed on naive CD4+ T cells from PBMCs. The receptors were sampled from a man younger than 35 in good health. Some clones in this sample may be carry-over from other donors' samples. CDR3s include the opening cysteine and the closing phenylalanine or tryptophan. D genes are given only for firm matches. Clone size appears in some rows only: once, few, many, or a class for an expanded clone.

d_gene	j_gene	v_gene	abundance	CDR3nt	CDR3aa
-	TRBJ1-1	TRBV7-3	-	TGTGCCAGCAGCGTACAGGGGAACACTGAAGCTTTCTTT	CASSVQGNTEAFF
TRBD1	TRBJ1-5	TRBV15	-	TGTGCCACCAGCAGAGAAGGGGGCGGCAATCAGCCCCAGCATTTT	CATSREGGGNQPQHF
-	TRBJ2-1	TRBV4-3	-	TGCGCCAGCAGCCAAGGCAGGGGGACTAGAGGCAATGAGCAGTTCTTC	CASSQGRGTRGNEQFF
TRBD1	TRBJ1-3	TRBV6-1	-	TGTGCCAGCAGCAAAGGACAGGGAACTGGAAACACCATATATTTT	CASSKGQGTGNTIYF
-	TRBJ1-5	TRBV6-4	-	TGTGCCAGGCCGAATGGATGCAATCAGCCCCAGCATTTT	CARPNGCNQPQHF
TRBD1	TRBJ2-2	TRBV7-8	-	TGTGCCAGCAGAAAGGACAGGGCACTCACGCCCGGGTCGCTGTTTTTT	CASRKDRALTPGSLFF
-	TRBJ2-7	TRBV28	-	TGTGCCAGCAGTCCGACCCGGATACGTCCTTACGAGCAGTACTTC	CASSPTRIRPYEQYF
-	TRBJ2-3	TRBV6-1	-	TGTGCCAGCAGTCTCCCTATAGCCACGCAGTATTTT	CASSLPIATQYF
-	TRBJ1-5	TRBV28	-	TGTGCCAGCAGTGAGATATCTATGGACCAGCCCCAGCATTTT	CASSEISMDQPQHF
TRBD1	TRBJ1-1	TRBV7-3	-	TGTGCCAGCAGCTTAAGGGACAGGTTGTTTAACACTGAAGCTTTCTTT	CASSLRDRLFNTEAFF
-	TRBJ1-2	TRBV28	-	TGTGCCAGCAGTTTTCGGCACGCCTATGGCTACACCTTC	CASSFRHAYGYTF
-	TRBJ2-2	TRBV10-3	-	TGTGCCATCAGTGAGGAGACAGCGAACACCGGGGAGCTGTTTTTT	CAISEETANTGELFF
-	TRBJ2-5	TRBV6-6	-	TGTGCCAGCAGCCCCCGGGTTGAAGGGAAAGAGACCCAGTACTTC	CASSPRVEGKETQYF
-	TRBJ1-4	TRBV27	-	TGTGCCAGCAGTTCCCTACAGGCCCCAAATGAAAAACTGTTTTTT	CASSSLQAPNEKLFF
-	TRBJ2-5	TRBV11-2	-	TGTGCCAGCAGCTTAGCCCGGGGGCGGGTACAAGAGACCCAGTACTTC	CASSLARGRVQETQYF
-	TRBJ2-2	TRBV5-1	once	TGCGCCAGCAGCACCGCAGAGATAGCCGGGGAGCTGTTTTTT	CASSTAEIAGELFF
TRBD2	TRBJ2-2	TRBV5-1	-	TGCGCCAGCAGCCCCGGGGGGAGGCGCACCGGGGAGCTGTTTTTT	CASSPGGRRTGELFF
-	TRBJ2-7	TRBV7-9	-	TGTGCCAGCAGTAAAAGTGGGGGCCGGGTTTCCTACGAGCAGTACTTC	CASSKSGGRVSYEQYF
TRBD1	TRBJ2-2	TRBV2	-	TGTGCCAGCAGTTTGCAGGGGGCCCTGAGTAGGGAGCTGTTTTTT	CASSLQGALSRELFF
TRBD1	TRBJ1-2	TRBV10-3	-	TGTGCCACCAAGCAGGGGGCTTCTGGCTACACCTTC	CATKQGASGYTF
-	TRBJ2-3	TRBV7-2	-	TGTGCCAGCAGCTTAGTGGCCGGGACTCTCGCCGGAGATACGCAGTATTTT	CASSLVAGTLAGDTQYF
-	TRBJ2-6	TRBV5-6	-	TGTGCCAGCAGCCTGTGGGGGGCCGGGGCCAACGTCCTGACTTTC	CASSLWGAGANVLTF
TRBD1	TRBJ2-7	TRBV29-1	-	TGCAGCGTTGAGCAGGGGGCCTACGAGCAGTACTTC	CSVEQGAYEQYF
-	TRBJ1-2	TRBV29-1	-	TGCAGCGTTAGGGCCCCTACTAACTATGGCTACACCTTC	CSVRAPTNYGYTF
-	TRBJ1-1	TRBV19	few	TGTGCCAGTAGTATAGTGGGACTAAACGCGGCTTTCTTT	CASSIVGLNAAFF
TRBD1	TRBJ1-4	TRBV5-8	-	TGTGCCAGCAGCTTGGGCAGGGGGATGGGTGTTGAAAAACTGTTTTTT	CASSLGRGMGVEKLFF
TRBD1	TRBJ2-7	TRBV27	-	TGTGCCAGCAGTTCTTTCCCGGGACAGTACTACGAGCAGTACTTC	CASSSFPGQYYEQYF
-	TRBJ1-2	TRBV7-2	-	TGTGCCAGCAGCTTTAATCCCCAGGGCTCTGGCTACACCTTC	CASSFNPQGSGYTF
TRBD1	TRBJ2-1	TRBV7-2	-	TGTGCCATCTCGATATGGGACAGGGAATTCGATGAGCAGTTCTTC	CAISIWDREFDEQFF
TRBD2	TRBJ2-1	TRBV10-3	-	TGTGCCATCAGTGAGTCGTCGAGACTAGCGGTCGACAAAGTTTACAATGAGCAGTTCTTC	CAISESSRLAVDKVYNEQFF
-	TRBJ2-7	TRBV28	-	TGTGCCAGCAGTTTGGACGTGGAGCAGTACTTC	CASSLDVEQYF
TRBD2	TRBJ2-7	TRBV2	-	TGTGCCAGCAGTCACGGGACTAGCGGGAGCGGCTCGCTACTGGGGGAGCAGTACTTC	CASSHGTSGSGSLLGEQYF
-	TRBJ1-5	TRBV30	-	TGTGCCTGGAGTACCGGGAGGAGCGAGTTTAGCAATCAGCCCCAGCATTTT	CAWSTGRSEFSNQPQHF
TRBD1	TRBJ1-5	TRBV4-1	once	TGCGCCAGCAGCCAAGGCAGGTTCGCGGGACAGGGTTATAGCAATCAGCCCCAGCATTTT	CASSQGRFAGQGYSNQPQHF
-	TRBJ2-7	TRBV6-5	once	TGTGCCAGCAGTCCGCAGGGGAGGGGGACCTACGAGCAGTACTTC	CASSPQGRGTYEQYF
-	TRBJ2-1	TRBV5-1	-	TGCGCCAGCAGCTTGGTGGCAGGGGCCCTCTACAATGAGCAGTTCTTC	CASSLVAGALYNEQFF
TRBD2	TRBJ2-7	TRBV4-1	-	TGCGCCAGCAGCCTAGCGGGGCACTACGAGCAGTACTTC	CASSLAGHYEQYF
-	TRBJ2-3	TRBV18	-	TGTGCCAACTCACCGGTTGATACGCAGTATTTT	CANSPVDTQYF
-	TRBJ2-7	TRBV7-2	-	TGTGCCAGCAGCTACCCGGGACGGAGCTACGAGCAGTACTTC	CASSYPGRSYEQYF
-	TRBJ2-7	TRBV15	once	TGTGCCACCAGCAGAAGTGGACAGTCCTACGAGCAGTACTTC	CATSRSGQSYEQYF
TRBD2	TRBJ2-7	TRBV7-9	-	TGTGCCAGCAACCTAGCGGGAGTACAATACGAGCAGTACTTC	CASNLAGVQYEQYF
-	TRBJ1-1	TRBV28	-	TGTGCCAGCAGTAGACTAGTAAACACTGAAGCTTTCTTT	CASSRLVNTEAFF
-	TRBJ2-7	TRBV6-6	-	TGTGCCAGCACCCCGGGCTACGAGCAGTACTTC	CASTPGYEQYF
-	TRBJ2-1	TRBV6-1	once	TGTGCCAGCAGTGAAATGGTCGGGAGCTCCTACAATGAGCAGTTCTTC	CASSEMVGSSYNEQFF
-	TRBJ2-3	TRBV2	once	TGTGCCAGCGGGGCCGGCGGAGTCACAGATACGCAGTATTTT	CASGAGGVTDTQYF
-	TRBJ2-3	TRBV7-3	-	TGTGCCAGCAGCCCTCGGACTATGGGAGATACGCAGTATTTT	CASSPRTMGDTQYF
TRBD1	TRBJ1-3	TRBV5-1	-	TGCGCCAGCAGCTTGAGACAGGGGGCAGTGGCAGGAAACACCATATATTTT	CASSLRQGAVAGNTIYF
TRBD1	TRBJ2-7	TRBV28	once	TGTGCCAGCAGTCCCCGGGACAGCCCCTACGAGCAGTACTTC	CASSPRDSPYEQYF
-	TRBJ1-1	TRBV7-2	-	TGTGCCAGCAGCTTAGTAATCGGCAACACTGAAGCTTTCTTT	CASSLVIGNTEAFF
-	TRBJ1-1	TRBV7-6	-	TGTGCCAGCAGCCCGATGACCCTGAGCACTGAAGCTTTCTTT	CASSPMTLSTEAFF
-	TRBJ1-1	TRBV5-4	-	TGTGCCAGCAGCCTATTTGGAGGGAGACCTCCTGAAGCTTTCTTT	CASSLFGGRPPEAFF
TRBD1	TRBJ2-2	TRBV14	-	TGTGCCAGCAGCCGTTCGGGACAGTCGAACACCGGGGAGCTGTTTTTT	CASSRSGQSNTGELFF
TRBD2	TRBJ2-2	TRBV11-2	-	TGTGCCAGCGGTAGACTAGCCACGAACACCGGGGAGCTGTTTTTT	CASGRLATNTGELFF
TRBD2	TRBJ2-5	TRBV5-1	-	TGCGCCAGCAGCTTAGGGACTAGCGGGGTCCAAGAGACCCAGTACTTC	CASSLGTSGVQETQYF
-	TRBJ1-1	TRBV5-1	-	TGCGCCAGCAGCTTGATCCTGAACACTGAAGCTTTCTTT	CASSLILNTEAFF